What follows is one TCR beta chain and its context. These data are taken from a study of shared clonotypes between healthy human individuals. Clones were sequenced by immunoSEQ multiplex PCR, and TCRdb holds only the in-frame ones, with some missing. The sample shows some 1.1 million clones, around three quarters of them seen only once. Trimming cost V 2 bases and J 4 bases, with 12 bases left between them. This CDR3 region has 15 residues. Per the germline V gene, CDR1 is LNHDA and CDR2 is SQIVND (reference sequence). This receptor was identified in a man aged 18-30 years in good health. Some clones in this sample may be carry-over from other donors' samples. The chain uses TRBV19 and TRBJ2-1; D perhaps matches TRBD1 (5 bases). Sequences were obtained from memory CD4+ T cells from PBMCs. Subset specified: CD45RA-negative fraction. DNA for the CDR3: TGTGCCAGTAGTATACAGGGATCAGCTTACAATGAGCAGTTCTTC. Encoded protein: CASSIQGSAYNEQFF.